These 15 T cell receptor beta chains share one sample of origin, sequenced in a study of cytomegalovirus exposure and HLA in healthy donors. The table came from immunoSEQ multiplex PCR; TCRdb's copy has only in-frame clones and leaves some out. This sample has roughly 300,000 clones, with 86% found just once. What was sequenced was PBMCs. All receptors derive from a woman aged 18-29 years in good health and CMV-seronegative.

The V gene is TRBV28, the J gene TRBJ2-1, with 14 bases aligning to TRBD2. The CDR3 covers 15 residues. The V and J ends lost 5 bases and 8 bases, in that order; junction bases with no gene match: 5. Germline V gene sequence: CDR1 MDHEN, CDR2 SYDVKM. The CDR3 bases are TGTGCCAGCAGTGGGACTAGCGGGAGTTGGGATGAGCAGTTCTTC. Protein sequence: CASSGTSGSWDEQFF.

The chain employs TRBV4-2 and TRBJ2-7; 7 positions agree with TRBD1. The CDR3 runs to 15 residues. V shed 0 bases and J 4 bases; nucleotides not matched to a gene: 6. CDR1 and CDR2 from the germline V gene are LGHNA and YNFKEQ. The CDR3: CASSQEKGASYEQYF. In DNA, the CDR3 is TGTGCCAGCAGCCAAGAGAAGGGGGCTAGTTACGAGCAGTACTTC.

The chain carries TRBV28 and TRBJ2-2; perhaps TRBD2 as D (5 bases). Between the trimmed V and J ends, which lost 7 bases and 0 bases, there was a span of 9 bases. The V gene's germline CDR1 is MDHEN and CDR2 SYDVKM. CDR3 size: 14 residues. CDR3 coding DNA: TGTGCCAGCATCCCAGCGGCGAACACCGGGGAGCTGTTTTTT. As protein: CASIPAANTGELFF.

The chain couples TRBV7-8 to TRBJ1-1; 7 positions agree with TRBD1. Losses at the gene ends were 2 bases for V and 4 bases for J; bases not matched to a gene: 4. Per germline, CDR1 SGHVS and CDR2 FQNEAQ. The CDR3 sequence is 14 residues long. The CDR3 sequence is CASSLPPGGTEAFF. CDR3 DNA: TGTGCCAGCAGCTTACCCCCAGGGGGCACTGAAGCTTTCTTT.

DNA for the CDR3: TGTGCCAGCAGCTTGATGTATACAGGGCCCCTAGCCAAAAACATTCAGTACTTC. Residues: CASSLMYTGPLAKNIQYF. This sequence joins TRBV5-5 and TRBJ2-4; TRBD1 might be the D (6 bases). Trimming cost V 1 base and J 0 bases, with 17 bases left between them. The CDR3 is 18 amino acids. CDR1 is SGHKS and CDR2 is YYEKEE in the germline V gene (reference sequence).

The chain recombines TRBV6-5 with TRBJ2-1, with a tentative D call TRBD2 (6 bases). From germline, CDR1 is MNHEY and CDR2 SVGAGI. Trimming removed 5 bases at V and 2 bases at J, with 10 bases between. CDR3 length equals 14 residues. The CDR3 region has the DNA TGTGCCAGCAGTCACGGGAGTACCTACAATGAGCAGTTCTTC. Translating it yields CASSHGSTYNEQFF.

The rearrangement uses TRBV27 and TRBJ2-3; 8 nucleotides agree with TRBD1. This CDR3 spans 16 amino acids. V lost 5 bases to trimming and J lost 1 base; unmatched junction nucleotides: 8. The germline V gene encodes CDR1 MNHEY and CDR2 SMNVEV (reference sequence). The CDR3 loop is CASSHVQDRGTDTQYF. CDR3 DNA: TGTGCCAGCAGTCACGTCCAGGACAGGGGCACAGATACGCAGTATTTT.

The chain employs TRBV7-2 and TRBJ2-5; 7 bases match TRBD1. The trim removed 4 bases at V and 3 bases at J, leaving 2 bases unmatched. CDR1 and CDR2 (germline): SGHTA, FQGNSA. This CDR3 region has 13 residues. CDR3 DNA sequence: TGTGCCAGCAGCTCCGGGACAGAAGAGACCCAGTACTTC. Translation: CASSSGTEETQYF.

V gene TRBV6-6 combines with J gene TRBJ2-3, with 8 bases identical to TRBD1. From germline, CDR1 is MNHNY and CDR2 SVGAGI (reference sequence). V gave up 0 bases and J gave up 3 bases; unmatched junction bases: 5. This CDR3 has 16 residues. In nucleotides, the CDR3 is TGTGCCAGCAGTTACTCGAATCGACAGGGGACAGATACGCAGTATTTT. Residues: CASSYSNRQGTDTQYF.

The V gene is TRBV7-2, the J gene TRBJ2-2; no reliable D call. Germline CDR1 is SGHTA and CDR2 is FQGNSA. The CDR3 has 13 amino acids. Trimming took off 3 bases at V and 5 bases at J, with 7 bases between the two ends. The CDR3 nucleotides are TGTGCCAGCAGCTTGGCCCGAACCGGGGAGCTGTTTTTT. This encodes CASSLARTGELFF.

This chain connects TRBV5-6 to TRBJ2-1, with D perhaps matching TRBD1 (5 bases). In germline, CDR1 is SGHDT, CDR2 YYEEEE. Trimming took 5 bases from V and 3 from J, leaving 9 bases between them. The length of the CDR3 is 13 residues. The CDR3 reads CASSFDSYNEQFF. The CDR3 coding sequence is TGTGCCAGCAGTTTCGACAGCTACAATGAGCAGTTCTTC. The full variable domain, with the rest looked up from reference TRBV5-6 and TRBJ2-1, is DAGVTQSPTHLIKTRGQQVTLRCSPKSGHDTVSWYQQALGQGPQFIFQYYEEEERQRGNFPDRFSGHQFPNYSSELNVNALLLGDSALYLCASSFDSYNEQFFGPGTRLTVL.

V gene TRBV7-9 combines with J gene TRBJ1-3; D unclear. The CDR3 is 16 residues long. Germline V gene sequence: CDR1 SEHNR, CDR2 FQNEAQ (reference sequence). Trimming left V 1 base short and J 0 bases short, with 10 bases between. Written as DNA, the CDR3 is TGTGCCAGCAGCTTAGTAGGTAGGAGCTCTGGAAACACCATATATTTT. Amino acid sequence: CASSLVGRSSGNTIYF.

This clone was recorded once. The genes are TRBV9 and TRBJ1-5; TRBD1 aligns across 8 bases. CDR1 is SGDLS and CDR2 is YYNGEE in the germline V gene. V was clipped by 3 bases and J by 4 bases; unmatched bases: 3. The CDR3 is made up of 14 amino acids. CDR3 in amino acids: CASSAWTGNQPQHF. CDR3 nucleotide sequence: TGTGCCAGCAGCGCCTGGACAGGGAATCAGCCCCAGCATTTT. Together with reference TRBV9 and TRBJ1-5, the CDR3 gives the full variable domain: DSGVTQTPKHLITATGQRVTLRCSPRSGDLSVYWYQQSLDQGLQFLIQYYNGEERAKGNILERFSAQQFPDLHSELNLSSLELGDSALYFCASSAWTGNQPQHFGDGTRLSIL.

The chain uses TRBV29-1 and TRBJ2-5; D may be TRBD2 (5 bases). CDR1 and CDR2 from the germline V gene are SQVTM and ANQGSEA. This CDR3 spans 13 amino acids. The ends were cut back, 5 bases at V and 4 bases at J, with 14 bases in the middle. CDR3 in amino acids: CSVQRGLGETQYF. Here the CDR3 DNA reads TGCAGCGTTCAACGGGGTTTAGGAGAGACCCAGTACTTC.

V is TRBV27 and J is TRBJ2-2; D may be TRBD2 (5 bases). Germline V lookup: CDR1 MNHEY, CDR2 SMNVEV (reference sequence). The CDR3 has 12 amino acids. The V gene lost 2 bases and the J gene lost 7 bases, with 5 bases spanning the gap. The CDR3 coding sequence is TGTGCCAGCAGTTTAGACTACGGGGAGCTGTTTTTT. As protein: CASSLDYGELFF.